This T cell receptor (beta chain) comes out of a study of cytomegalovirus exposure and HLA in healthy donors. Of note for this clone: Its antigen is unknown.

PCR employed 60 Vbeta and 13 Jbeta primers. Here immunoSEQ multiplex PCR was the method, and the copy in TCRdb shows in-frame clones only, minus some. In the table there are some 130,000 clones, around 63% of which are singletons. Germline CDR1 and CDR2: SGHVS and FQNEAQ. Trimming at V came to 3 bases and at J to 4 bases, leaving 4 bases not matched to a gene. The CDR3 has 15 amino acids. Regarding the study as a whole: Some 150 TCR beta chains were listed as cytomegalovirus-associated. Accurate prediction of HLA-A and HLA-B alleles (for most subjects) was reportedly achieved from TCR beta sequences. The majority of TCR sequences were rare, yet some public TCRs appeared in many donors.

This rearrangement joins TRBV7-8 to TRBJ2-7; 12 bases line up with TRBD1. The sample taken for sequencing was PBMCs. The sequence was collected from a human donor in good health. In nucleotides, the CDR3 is TGTGCCAGCAGCTTGGGACAGGGGGCTGTATACGAGCAGTACTTC. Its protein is CASSLGQGAVYEQYF.